The subject of this entry is one T cell receptor beta chain. The specificity of this receptor is unknown. No base-level quality is on record; no much larger clone is a single base apart. These data are taken from a study of cytomegalovirus exposure and HLA in healthy donors (dated by TCRdb to 2016 to 2017). Study-level background: An earlier analysis of approximately 640 of the donors reported 250 to 350 Gb of sequence data and some 120 million unique TCR beta sequences from 150 million to 200 million T cells. An early release that covered about 640 HLA-typed donors contained approximately 300 gigabases of sequencing data and tens of millions of unique TCR sequences. Among the roughly 400 genotyped donors, around 81% belonged to the genetic ancestry cluster associated with self-reported Caucasian donors. The aim of the study was to test whether cataloging public T cell receptors could identify signatures of past pathogen exposure. The study profiled the T cell repertoires of hundreds of subjects by immunosequencing and related them to cytomegalovirus serostatus. A separate validation cohort of over a hundred different subjects was used in addition to the approximately 700-subject first cohort. The study combined high-throughput TCR immunosequencing, statistical association of individual TCRs with disease status, and machine learning to predict cytomegalovirus infection status. A later analysis re-examined previously published TCR beta repertoires from 600 to 700 donors and added high-resolution HLA genotyping to investigate patterns of TCR occurrence. In the later analysis, no new phenotypic data were used to find candidate immune exposures; instead, reliance was placed on TCR beta sequences and their occurrence across donors. An earlier analysis of around 640 of the donors used high-throughput TCR beta sequencing to judge whether each TCR beta V gene segment behaved as functional or pseudogenic. Donor age, sex, ethnicity and CMV serostatus were compiled together with the repertoire data. In a later genetic analysis, genome-wide SNP genotypes for 398 of the 666 donors were used, and that subset was treated as a discovery cohort. Every repertoire in the discovery cohort had been generated on one and the same sequencing platform. Class I and class II HLA loci were covered by the typing at four-digit resolution. The number of donors typed differed by locus, with roughly 620-630 for A, B, C, DRB1 and DQB1, 522 for DQA1, under 610 for DPA1, and 400 to 490 for DPB1. Four to six DR-DQ haplotypes were handled as single units for association and clustering, since linkage in the cohort was strong. Among roughly 400 genotyped donors of the cohort, an average of around 240,000 unique TCR beta nucleotide sequences were sequenced per donor, roughly a sixth of them non-productive. Summary of the overall study and its limitations: A total of about 150 TCR beta chains were listed by the study as associated with cytomegalovirus. An association between a missense DCLRE1C variant and V-gene and J-gene trimming of TCR beta chains was found in a later genetic analysis and replicated in an independent cohort. Cytomegalovirus status was reported to be diagnosed by the classifier with high specificity and sensitivity in both the original and validation cohorts. In a later analysis, most CMV-associated TCR beta chains were found to appear HLA-restricted, with HLA associations seemingly driven largely by CMV exposure. Most TCR sequences were observed very rarely across donors, whereas some public TCRs were present in many individuals. In a later analysis, HLA-associated TCR beta chains showed more clonal expansion and lower generation probabilities than non-associated chains that were equally common. In a later analysis, the rate of TCR association differed among HLA loci, with DRB1 alleles having the most associated TCRs and HLA-C alleles having the fewest. An earlier analysis of approximately 570 of the donors showed that most TCR beta V segments appeared in productive rearrangements either about 87% or about 30% of the time, which broadly matched IMGT annotations. A later analysis reported that several top co-occurrence clusters appeared linked to parvovirus B19, influenza, CMV and Epstein-Barr virus. Assigning TCR associations to individual alleles was difficult when HLA alleles, especially DR and DQ, strongly co-occurred. Some IMGT-functional V segments, including TRBV6-2 and TRBV6-3, could not be distinguished by the 87-base-pair reads and were therefore excluded. In a later genetic analysis, fewer N-insertions in productive TCRs were reported among donors in an Asian-associated ancestry cluster than the approximately 670-donor mean. CMV serostatus was the only immune exposure information available for the cohort. Roughly uniform sequencing depth across donors was assumed in presence/absence analyses, although this assumption may not hold. Because counts were too low, some 17 rarely observed V segments, including chromosome 9 orphons, were excluded from the earlier analysis of 587 of the donors. A further reported finding was that TCR beta sequences accurately predicted the HLA-A and HLA-B alleles for most subjects in the first cohort. At a false discovery rate of 0.05, a later analysis linked 16,951 TCR beta sequences to specific HLA alleles. A cluster of highly shared sequence variants was judged likely to be a technical artifact of the sequencing pipeline. Three of the identified cytomegalovirus-associated TCR beta chains were confirmed in vitro to be specific for cytomegalovirus antigens. Only TCR beta chains were sequenced in this cohort, and the absence of alpha or paired-chain data limited detectable features. Correlated functional status among segregating V segments might reflect linkage disequilibrium, but an unknown experimental factor could not be ruled out. It was suggested by the authors that the approach could potentially be generalized to other disease states and immunological phenotypes. HLA typing was unavailable for some donors at each locus, so association tests used only the typed subset.

Libraries were made using the immunoSEQ multiplex PCR assay. For the multiplex PCR, a mixture combining 60 forward primers for TCR Vbeta segments and 13 reverse primers for TCR Jbeta segments was used. Amplification of the CDR3 region of rearranged TCR beta genes was performed with a multiplex PCR assay on genomic DNA. The Illumina HiSeq System was used to sequence the amplified TCR beta libraries as 87-base-pair reads. As for the authors' bioinformatics: A later analysis counted approximately 76 million unique TCR beta chains across the 550 to 800 repertoires, and some 11 million of these chains were shared by at least two donors. Raw reads were error-corrected and collapsed into unique sequences by a nearest-neighbor algorithm in which closely related sequences were merged to remove PCR and sequencing errors. To assign V, D and J gene segments, CDR3 sequences were aligned to IMGT reference sequences. For a sequence to be retained, a match of at least six nucleotides to both a V gene segment and a J gene segment was required. Rearrangements were classified as productive when the CDR3 lacked stop codons and remained in frame with V and J, and all other rearrangements were classified as non-productive. CDR3 was defined according to IMGT convention as the region running from the second conserved V-encoded cysteine to the conserved J-encoded phenylalanine. In an earlier analysis of around 540 of the donors, sequences lacking an unambiguous match to a single V gene segment were excluded. In an earlier analysis of a few hundred of the donors, V segments were called functional above 56.7% productive rearrangements and were called segregating when the between-donor standard deviation exceeded 5%. To diagnose cytomegalovirus status from the catalog of TCR beta chain sequences, a statistical classification framework was built. In a later analysis, V and J genes were assigned by comparing TCR nucleotide sequences against IMGT/GENE-DB human TR gene sequences. Using the TCRdist pipeline, a later analysis assigned CDR3 sequences along with most-parsimonious VDJ recombination scenarios. In a later analysis, every TCR beta chain was defined by the combination of its CDR3 amino acid sequence and its V-gene family, and reads without a unique V-gene family were dropped. To address suspected cross-contamination and a sequencing artifact, a later analysis removed around 600 highly shared, low-generation-probability nucleotide sequences. In a later analysis, a clonal expansion index for each public chain was calculated from normalized within-repertoire ranks of inferred template counts. In a later analysis, generation probabilities were computed using a VDJ recombination model fitted to out-of-frame rearrangements, and the results were checked against IGoR. In a later analysis, hypergeometric tests were used to score TCR-TCR, TCR-HLA and TCR-CMV co-occurrence, with a repertoire-size bias correction applied to TCR pairs. In a later analysis, false discovery rates were estimated by permuting HLA or CMV assignments 20 times. In a later analysis, co-occurring TCRs were grouped with DBSCAN, and TCRdist sequence similarity was added when clustering was performed within HLA-allele-positive subsets. Repertoires with fewer than 30,000 or more than 120,000 public chains were left out of co-occurrence clustering, as were four to six repertoires with anomalous nucleotide sharing. TCRdb took this table from immuneACCESS and kept in-frame rearrangements with V and J called. Such tables lack part of the clones; where checked against another copy, unresolved V genes explain under half of the gap, and the rest is unexplained. V, J and clone size are those of that table, while D and trimming were read from the DNA. The table for this sample lists 130,000 to 150,000 clones; approximately 77% of them were counted only once. The ten largest clones take up 4.9% of the sample.

The cohort consisted of 666 healthy bone marrow donors. At the time of sampling, all cohort members were nominally healthy, though unrecorded immune exposures were likely present. The donor tested CMV seronegative and was one of the 352 seronegative cohort members. A peripheral blood sample was collected from each donor, and TCR beta sequencing was performed on peripheral blood mononuclear cells. The Qiagen DNeasy Blood Extraction Kit was used to extract genomic DNA from the blood cell samples. From its cysteine to its phenylalanine, the CDR3 spans 14 amino acids. This entry keeps only the CDR3 DNA: 42 bases, framed from base 1.

The rearrangement combines TRBV21-1 with TRBJ1-6; the tabulated D call, TRBD1, remains unverified against the DNA. TRBV21-1 is designated a pseudogene. The source material was PBMCs. This TCR derives from a woman in her forties or fifties in good health and CMV-seronegative. The CDR3 region: CASSNDSYNSPLHF. The nucleotide sequence reads TGTGCCAGCAGCAATGACAGCTATAATTCACCCCTCCACTTT.